This passage covers 7 T cell receptor beta chains from one sample sequenced in a study of T cell responses to AZD1222 COVID-19 vaccine. The table came from immunoSEQ multiplex PCR; TCRdb's copy has only in-frame clones and leaves some out. The sample holds 55,000 to 70,000 clones, roughly 90% seen once. Source: peripheral blood, taken on day 0 of AZD1222 vaccination. These receptors were obtained from an adult in good health.

This chain connects TRBV7-9 to TRBJ1-1; 10 positions agree with TRBD1. The length of the CDR3 is 14 residues. The germline gives CDR1 SEHNR, CDR2 FQNEAQ (reference sequence). The V gene end was trimmed by 3 bases and the J gene end by 4 bases; junction bases not matched to a gene: 2. CDR3: CASSFWDRGTEAFF. DNA for the CDR3: TGTGCCAGCAGCTTTTGGGACAGGGGCACTGAAGCTTTCTTT.

The DNA for the CDR3 is TGTGCCAGCAGCTTGATGGGGTGGGCAGATACGCAGTATTTT. It yields the protein CASSLMGWADTQYF. The J gene is TRBJ2-3, the V gene TRBV5-6; D gene ambiguous. Trimming took 1 base from V and 4 from J, leaving 10 bases between them. CDR1 SGHDT and CDR2 YYEEEE come from the germline V gene. The CDR3 is 14 residues long.

The genes are TRBV6-2 or TRBV6-3 and TRBJ2-1; tentatively, D is TRBD2 (5 bases). In germline, CDR1 is MNHEY, CDR2 SVGEGT. V shed 6 bases and J shed 6 bases, with 15 bases lying between them. This CDR3 has 14 amino acids. Here the CDR3 DNA reads TGTGCCAGCAGCCCCGGACTCGAGAGCAATGAGCAGTTCTTC. Translating gives CASSPGLESNEQFF.

The gene calls are TRBV7-8 and TRBJ2-7; D may be TRBD2 (5 bases). Per the germline V gene, CDR1 is SGHVS and CDR2 is FQNEAQ. Between the trimmed V and J ends, which lost 5 bases and 5 bases, there was a span of 7 bases. This CDR3 is built from 11 residues. CDR3 nucleotides: TGTGCCAGCAGCCCGAGGGACGAGCAGTACTTC. This gives the protein CASSPRDEQYF.

This clone was seen a single time. J is TRBJ1-1 and V is TRBV6-5, with D possibly being TRBD1 (5 bases). Looked up from germline, CDR1 is MNHEY and CDR2 is SVGAGI. This CDR3 region has 14 residues. V was pared by 2 bases and J by 5 bases, with 12 bases between. DNA for the CDR3: TGTGCCAGCAGTTACCGCGCTGGGACTACTGAAGCTTTCTTT. It translates to CASSYRAGTTEAFF.

The chain uses TRBV19 and TRBJ1-2; 9 positions agree with TRBD1. The germline CDR1 and CDR2 sequences are LNHDA and SQIVND (reference sequence). The CDR3 runs 15 residues. The ends lost 8 bases at V and 2 bases at J; junction bases unmatched: 9. The CDR3 loop reads CASFPRGQGNYGYTF. The CDR3 bases are TGTGCCAGTTTCCCCCGCGGACAGGGGAACTATGGCTACACCTTC.

V usage is TRBV5-6 and J usage is TRBJ1-5; D is uncertain. Trimming pared 2 bases from V and 5 bases from J, leaving 14 bases between. The CDR3 consists of 15 residues. Germline values: CDR1 SGHDT, CDR2 YYEEEE. The CDR3 nucleotides read TGTGCCAGCAGCTTATCGGTATCCGGCTATCAGCCCCAGCATTTT. Its protein is CASSLSVSGYQPQHF.